These T cell receptor beta chains were read from a single sample in a study of shared clonotypes between healthy human individuals. The method was immunoSEQ multiplex PCR; TCRdb's version includes in-frame clones alone and lacks a portion of them. This sample yields 2 million to 2.5 million clones, of which roughly 92% are seen a single time; approximately 0.39% belongs to the top ten. Sequencing was carried out using naive CD4+ T cells from PBMCs. The receptor set was obtained from a man aged 18 to 29 in good health. Some clones in this sample may be carry-over from other donors' samples. CDR3s include the opening cysteine and the closing phenylalanine or tryptophan. D genes are given only for firm matches.

TRBD1	TRBV10-3	TRBJ1-1	TGTGCCGCGGACAGGGGGGGTATGAACACTGAAGCTTTCTTT	CAADRGGMNTEAFF
-	TRBV7-8	TRBJ2-1	TGTGCCAGCAGCTTAGTGTCCACCGGGGGTGAGCAGTTCTTC	CASSLVSTGGEQFF
TRBD1	TRBV15	TRBJ2-6	TGTGCCACCAGCACCGGGACAGGGGCGCCCGGGGCCAACGTCCTGACTTTC	CATSTGTGAPGANVLTF
-	TRBV28	TRBJ2-1	TGTGCCAGCAGTTTGGCTACGGCCCCCTTGAATGAGCAGTTCTTC	CASSLATAPLNEQFF
TRBD2	TRBV7-9	TRBJ2-1	TGTGCCAGCAGCCCCCGACTAGCGGGAAAGGGGGTTGATGAGCAGTTCTTC	CASSPRLAGKGVDEQFF
-	TRBV4-3	TRBJ1-6	TGCGCCAGCAGCCAAGACACCTCGACACCCCTCCACTTT	CASSQDTSTPLHF
-	TRBV18	TRBJ2-3	TGTGCCAGCTCACCACGTCCATCATTCGGGACTCCGAAGAGCACAGATACGCAGTATTTT	CASSPRPSFGTPKSTDTQYF
TRBD1	TRBV7-9	TRBJ2-3	TGTGCCAGCACCCGACAGGGGAATCCCTCCACAGATACGCAGTATTTT	CASTRQGNPSTDTQYF
TRBD1	TRBV6-4	TRBJ1-2	TGTGCCAGCAGGGGTCAAACAGGGGGCGATGGCTACACCTTC	CASRGQTGGDGYTF
-	TRBV5-1	TRBJ1-1	TGCGCCAGCAGCTTACAGGGAGGGGTTGAAGCTTTCTTT	CASSLQGGVEAFF
-	TRBV30	TRBJ2-6	TGTGCCCGAGACAAGGGCTCTGGGGCCAACGTCCTGACTTTC	CARDKGSGANVLTF
TRBD2	TRBV6-5	TRBJ2-7	TGTGCCAGCAGTTACGGGCGGGGGAGCTCCTACGAGCAGTACTTC	CASSYGRGSSYEQYF
-	TRBV6-6	TRBJ1-3	TGTGCCAGCAGTCTACCCGGGGGAAACACCATATATTTT	CASSLPGGNTIYF
TRBD2	TRBV5-4	TRBJ2-1	TGTGCCAGCAGCCCGACTAGCGGCTCCTACAATGAGCAGTTCTTC	CASSPTSGSYNEQFF
TRBD2	TRBV11-3	TRBJ2-1	TGTGCCAGCAGCTCGGGACTAGCGGGAGAGCAGTTCTTC	CASSSGLAGEQFF